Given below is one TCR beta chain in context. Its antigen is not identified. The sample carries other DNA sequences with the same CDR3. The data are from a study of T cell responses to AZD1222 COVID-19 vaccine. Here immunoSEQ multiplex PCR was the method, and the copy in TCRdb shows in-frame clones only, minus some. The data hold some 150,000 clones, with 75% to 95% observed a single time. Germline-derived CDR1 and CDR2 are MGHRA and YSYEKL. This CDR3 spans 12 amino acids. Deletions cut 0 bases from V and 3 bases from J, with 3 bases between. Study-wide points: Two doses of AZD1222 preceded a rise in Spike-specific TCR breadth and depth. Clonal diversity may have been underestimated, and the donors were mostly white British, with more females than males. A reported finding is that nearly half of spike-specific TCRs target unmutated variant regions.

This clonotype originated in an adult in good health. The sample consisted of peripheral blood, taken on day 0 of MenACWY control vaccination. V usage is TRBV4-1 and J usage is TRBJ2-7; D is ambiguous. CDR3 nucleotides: TGCGCCAGCAGCCAAGACAGCTACGAGCAGTACTTC. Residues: CASSQDSYEQYF.